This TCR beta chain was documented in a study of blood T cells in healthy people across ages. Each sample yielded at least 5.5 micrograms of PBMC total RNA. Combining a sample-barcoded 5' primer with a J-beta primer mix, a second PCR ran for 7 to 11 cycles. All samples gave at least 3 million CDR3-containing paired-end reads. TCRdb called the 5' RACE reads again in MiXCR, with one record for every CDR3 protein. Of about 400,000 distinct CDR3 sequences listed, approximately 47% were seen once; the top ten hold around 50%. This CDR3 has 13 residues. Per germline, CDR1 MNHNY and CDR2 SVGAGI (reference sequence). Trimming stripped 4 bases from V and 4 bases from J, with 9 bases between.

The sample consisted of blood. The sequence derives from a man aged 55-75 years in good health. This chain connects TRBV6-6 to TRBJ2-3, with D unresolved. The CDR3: CASSLLNADTQYF. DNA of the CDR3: TGTGCCAGCAGTTTGCTTAATGCAGATACGCAGTATTTT.